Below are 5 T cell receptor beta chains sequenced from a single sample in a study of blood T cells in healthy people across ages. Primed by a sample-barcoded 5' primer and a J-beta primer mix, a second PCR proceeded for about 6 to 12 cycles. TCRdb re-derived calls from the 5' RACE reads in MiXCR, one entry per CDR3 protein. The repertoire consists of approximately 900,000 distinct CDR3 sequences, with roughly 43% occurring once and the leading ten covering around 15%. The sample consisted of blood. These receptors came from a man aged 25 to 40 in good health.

In nucleotides, the CDR3 is TGTGCCAGCAGCCAAACTACTAGGGGACGGTCGTACTTC. It yields the protein CASSQTTRGRSYF. The gene calls are TRBV6-5 and TRBJ2-5, with D perhaps TRBD1 or TRBD2 (5 bases each). V was shortened by 6 bases and J by 13 bases, with 21 bases between the two germline ends. In germline, CDR1 is MNHEY, CDR2 SVGAGI. The CDR3 extends over 13 amino acids.

CDR3 nucleotides: TGCGCCAGCAGCTTGGAACGGGGGCGGCGCTACGAGCAGTACTTC. Amino acid sequence: CASSLERGRRYEQYF. The chain joins TRBV5-1 to TRBJ2-5; the D gene could be TRBD1 or TRBD2 (6 bases each). Near its end, the DNA agrees better with TRBJ2-7, so the J call may be wrong. From germline, CDR1 is SGHRS and CDR2 YFSETQ. The CDR3 has 15 amino acids.

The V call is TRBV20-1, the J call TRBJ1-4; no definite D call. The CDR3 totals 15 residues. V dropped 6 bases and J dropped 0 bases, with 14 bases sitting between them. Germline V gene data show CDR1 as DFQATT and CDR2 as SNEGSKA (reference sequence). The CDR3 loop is CSAPKVGTTNEKLFF. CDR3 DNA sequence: TGCAGTGCCCCGAAAGTGGGGACAACTAATGAAAAACTGTTTTTT.

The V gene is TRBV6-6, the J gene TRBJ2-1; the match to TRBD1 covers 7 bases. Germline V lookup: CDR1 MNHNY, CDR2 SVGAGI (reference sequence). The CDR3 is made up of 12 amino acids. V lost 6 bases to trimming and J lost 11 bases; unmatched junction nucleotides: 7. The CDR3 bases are TGTGCCAGCAGCAGGGACAGCCGTAAGCAGTTCTTC. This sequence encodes CASSRDSRKQFF.

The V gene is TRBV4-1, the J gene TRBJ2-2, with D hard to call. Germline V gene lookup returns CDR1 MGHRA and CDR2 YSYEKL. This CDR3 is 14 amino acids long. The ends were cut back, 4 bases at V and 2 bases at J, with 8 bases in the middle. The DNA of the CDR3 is TGCGCCAGCAGCCCTCCGATTAACACCGGGGAGCTGTTTTTT. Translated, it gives CASSPPINTGELFF.